This TCR beta chain was recorded in a study of blood T cell repertoires in COVID-19 (dated by TCRdb to the early 2020s). With regard to the full study: The collaborator samples originated in the United States, Italy and Spain and spanned the acute and convalescent phases of COVID-19. The material from the prospective study consisted of cDNA or gDNA derived from T cells, B-cell-depleted T cells, or PBMCs. Subjects who had been exposed to COVID-19, were actively infected with it, or had recovered from it provided the deeply sampled blood TCRbeta repertoires that made up the dataset. A freely available public database, intended as a resource for researchers studying the immune response to SARS-CoV-2, is where the repertoires were released. Samples were obtained from the ongoing ImmuneRACE study (first 160 participants) and from over 1,000 subjects provided by 6 global collaborators. The sample metadata nearly always contained a de-identified subject ID, COVID-19 status, age in years and sex. Where available, HLA class I and class II types were obtained from metadata supplied by the sample provider rather than from assay-based typing. The paper's findings and limits, for the study overall: The quantity of clinical and demographic metadata differed by source and by participant and was supplied without curation.

The CDR3 goes from the cysteine to the phenylalanine over 17 residues. Only CDR3 DNA is held: 51 bases, read in frame from base 1. Trimmed from V: 7 bases; trimmed from J: 6 bases; junction bases lacking a gene match: 17. Taken from the germline V gene, the CDR1 and CDR2 loops are MDHEN and SYDVKM. The immunoSEQ Assay, a bias-controlled multiplex PCR, was used to amplify TCRbeta CDR3 regions from genomic DNA. For the original study's pipeline: The number of nucleated cells in each sample was estimated by amplification of reference gene primers within the assay. To quantify the absolute abundance of each unique TCRbeta CDR3 rearrangement, sequence reads were collapsed and filtered. For each sample, productive Simpson clonality was calculated as the square root of Simpson's diversity index across productive rearrangements. TCRdb obtained this table from immuneACCESS and retained in-frame rearrangements with V and J assigned. These tables miss some clones; where compared with another copy, unresolved V genes account for less than half of the shortfall, and the remainder is unexplained. That table furnishes V, J and clone size, whereas the DNA furnished D and trimming. In all, the sample holds approximately 200,000 clones, and about 80% of those were seen once. The top ten constitute about 8% of the sample.

Collaborating institutions collected whole blood in K2EDTA tubes following their own protocols. For TCRbeta analysis, collaborators shipped samples as frozen whole blood, isolated PBMCs, or DNA extracted from either of those sample types. A word on this clone: The antigen it binds to is not known. No qualities accompany the bases; no much larger clone lies one base away.

Source material: peripheral blood. The source is a woman between 50 and 59 years old with acute or convalescent COVID-19. Recombination joined TRBV28 with TRBJ2-7, and 11 junctional nucleotides match TRBD2. CDR3 loop: CASIAIGRGTSGGEQYF. The nucleotides are TGTGCCAGCATCGCCATCGGGAGGGGGACTAGCGGTGGCGAGCAGTACTTC.